This T cell receptor beta chain was captured by sequencing in a study of T cells in Graves' hyperthyroidism and ophthalmopathy. There were TCR beta CDR3 regions amplified from RNA transcripts. When the TCR CDR3 underwent first-round RT-PCR, the HTBI primer set was used. TCRdb re-called the multiplex PCR reads through MiXCR, storing one row per CDR3 protein. This sample yields roughly 280,000 distinct CDR3 sequences, of which 15% to 20% are seen a single time; around 55% belongs to the top ten. Each ophthalmopathy patient scored at least 3 on the Clinical Activity Score and at least 4 on NOSPECS grade, with duration under 3 months. The source of the PBMCs was about 10 ml of fresh peripheral blood. The specimen was blood. This TCR was recovered from a woman between 55 and 75 years old with Graves' ophthalmopathy.

CDR3 sequence reads: CASSLSMQGRYGYTF. CDR3 nucleotide sequence: TGTGCCAGCAGTTTATCGATGCAGGGTCGGTATGGCTACACCTTC. The chain couples TRBV27 to TRBJ1-2; a weak D match, TRBD1 (5 bases). The CDR3 has 15 amino acids. Trimming left V 0 bases short and J 5 bases short, with 13 bases between. Germline V lookup: CDR1 MNHEY, CDR2 SMNVEV (reference sequence).